Sequencing of this TCR beta chain was carried out in a study of blood T cell repertoires in COVID-19. Overall study context: The United States, Italy and Spain provided the acute and convalescent COVID-19 samples. Nucleic acid was either cDNA or gDNA, and it came from T cells, B-cell-depleted T cells, or PBMCs.

As originally analysed: Amplified reference gene primers provided the basis for estimating nucleated cell counts. Data came from immunoSEQ multiplex PCR; TCRdb stores just in-frame clones and leaves some out. V and J calls and clone size are copied from that table; D and trimming were computed from the DNA. Of fewer than 110,000 clones in the sample, over 70% were seen once. V was pared by 3 bases and J by 5 bases, with 4 bases of the junction left unmatched. Germline lookup yields CDR1 SGHTA and CDR2 FQGNSA. This CDR3 contains 13 residues. The J gene is TRBJ2-7, the V gene TRBV7-2; 7 bases fit TRBD1. Sequences were obtained from peripheral blood. This TCR was recovered from a human donor in a cohort sampled during active or convalescent COVID-19. In nucleotides, the CDR3 is TGTGCCAGCAGCTTGGGCAGGGGGAACGAGCAGTACTTC. It codes for CASSLGRGNEQYF.